The 17 T cell receptor beta chains reported below all come from one sample, sequenced in a study of beta chain features in type 1 diabetes. Expressed TCRB transcripts were sequenced after all isolated RNA was converted to cDNA. Clones were sequenced by immunoSEQ multiplex PCR, and TCRdb holds only the in-frame ones, with some missing. The table lists about 360,000 clones, roughly an eighth of them singletons, with roughly 0.015% in the top ten. The specimen was naive CD4+ T cells from blood. The receptors here all came from a man aged 18 to 29 in good health.

This chain uses TRBV4-2 with TRBJ2-7; 7 bases fit TRBD2. The CDR3 spans 17 residues. The trim removed 4 bases at V and 1 base at J, leaving 13 bases unmatched. From germline, CDR1 is LGHNA and CDR2 YNFKEQ. The DNA for the CDR3 is TGTGCCAGCAGCCCTGGCCCCGGAGAGCGGGGTTCCTACGAGCAGTACTTC. It yields the protein CASSPGPGERGSYEQYF.

The chain combines TRBV5-5 with TRBJ1-2; 8 positions agree with TRBD1. V was clipped by 0 bases and J by 3 bases; unmatched bases: 7. This CDR3 contains 16 residues. Germline CDR1 is SGHKS and CDR2 is YYEKEE (reference sequence). The CDR3 bases are TGTGCCAGCAGCTTGGGCGGACAGGGAAGGTACTATGGCTACACCTTC. Its translation: CASSLGGQGRYYGYTF.

This clone occurred many times. The J gene is TRBJ2-7, the V gene TRBV7-9; a weak D match, TRBD1 (6 bases). CDR1 SEHNR and CDR2 FQNEAQ come from the germline V gene (reference sequence). V shed 1 base and J shed 1 base, with 8 bases lying between them. This CDR3 has 14 amino acids. The CDR3 loop reads CASSLGQASYEQYF. The CDR3 bases are TGTGCCAGCAGCTTAGGACAGGCGTCCTACGAGCAGTACTTC.

The CDR3, as DNA: TGCGCCAGCAGCCAAGATTTTGCAGGGATCTACGAGCAGTACTTC. Translation: CASSQDFAGIYEQYF. The chain recombines TRBV4-3 with TRBJ2-7, with D tentatively TRBD1 (5 bases). V was clipped by 0 bases and J by 3 bases, with 12 bases between them. This CDR3 comprises 15 residues. Germline CDR1 reads LGHNA; CDR2 reads YSLEER.

In this sample, this clone turned up a few times. The J gene is TRBJ2-2, the V gene TRBV11-2; D uncertain. V was pared by 10 bases and J by 1 base, with 16 bases between. Germline CDR1 SGHAT, CDR2 FQNNGV. The CDR3 loop spans 15 amino acids. The CDR3, as DNA: TGTGCCATCAGAAGATGGCCAGGGAACACCGGGGAGCTGTTTTTT. Protein: CAIRRWPGNTGELFF.

This clone was seen a handful of times. CDR3 sequence (DNA): TGTGCCAGCAGATCCTACAGCAGCGGGAACTTGTACAATGAGCAGTTCTTC. Translating gives CASRSYSSGNLYNEQFF. The chain is built from TRBV28 and TRBJ2-1, with TRBD2 matching over 7 bases. This CDR3 is 17 amino acids long. J was trimmed by 4 bases and V by 6 bases; bases with no gene match: 15. Germline CDR1 reads MDHEN; CDR2 reads SYDVKM.

This clone was seen a single time. The genes are TRBV19 and TRBJ2-7, with D hard to call. CDR1 and CDR2 from the germline V gene are LNHDA and SQIVND (reference sequence). V was shortened by 3 bases and J by 2 bases, with 11 bases between the two germline ends. CDR3 length equals 14 residues. This CDR3 reads CASSMSTSTYEQYF. The DNA for the CDR3 is TGTGCCAGTAGTATGAGCACCTCTACCTACGAGCAGTACTTC.

The rearrangement uses TRBV18 and TRBJ1-1; 8 bases match TRBD1. Germline values: CDR1 KGHSH, CDR2 LQKENI. There are 15 residues in the CDR3. The junction had 7 bases not matched to a gene; V was cut back by 6 bases and J by 1 base. In DNA, the CDR3 is TGTGCCAGCTCCCTCAGGGGGCTTGCGAACACTGAAGCTTTCTTT. This codes for CASSLRGLANTEAFF.

The chain carries TRBV11-2 and TRBJ2-7, with 9 bases matching TRBD1. The ends lost 6 bases at V and 6 bases at J; junction bases unmatched: 15. The CDR3 loop spans 16 amino acids. Germline V gives CDR1 SGHAT, CDR2 FQNNGV. DNA for the CDR3: TGTGCCAGCAGAGAACCGGGACAGGGCTGGACAGGCGAGCAGTACTTC. Translation gives CASREPGQGWTGEQYF.

The V call is TRBV7-9, the J call TRBJ2-3; D might be TRBD1 (5 bases). Germline loops: CDR1 SEHNR, CDR2 FQNEAQ (reference sequence). CDR3 length: 16 residues. Trimming pared 6 bases from V and 2 bases from J, leaving 18 bases between. The CDR3 reads CASSPHRTLLTDTQYF. The CDR3 bases are TGTGCCAGCAGTCCCCACAGGACCCTCCTCACAGATACGCAGTATTTT. The full variable domain, with the rest looked up from reference TRBV7-9 and TRBJ2-3, is DTGVSQNPRHKITKRGQNVTFRCDPISEHNRLYWYRQTLGQGPEFLTYFQNEAQLEKSRLLSDRFSAERPKGSFSTLEIQRTEQGDSAMYLCASSPHRTLLTDTQYFGPGTRLTVL.

V and J are TRBV7-8 and TRBJ1-2; a possible D gene is TRBD1 (6 bases). Looked up from germline, CDR1 is SGHVS and CDR2 is FQNEAQ. Trimming took 1 base from V and 5 from J, leaving 14 bases between them. This CDR3 spans 15 amino acids. The CDR3 nucleotides are TGTGCCAGCAGCTTAGTCGGACAGAGTGGTTATGGCTACACCTTC. Translating gives CASSLVGQSGYGYTF.

This clone occurred a few times. The chain links TRBV2 to TRBJ2-3, with TRBD1 matching 8 bases. Looked up from germline, CDR1 is SNHLY and CDR2 is FYNNEI. This CDR3 has 14 residues. Trimming took 6 bases from V and 1 from J; bases not matched to a gene: 3. This CDR3 is CASSSTGGTDTQYF. CDR3 bases: TGTGCCAGCAGCTCGACAGGGGGCACAGATACGCAGTATTTT.

This chain connects TRBV7-8 to TRBJ2-7, with D possibly being TRBD1 (5 bases). This CDR3 spans 15 amino acids. Trimming took off 5 bases at V and 4 bases at J, with 18 bases between the two ends. Germline V gene lookup returns CDR1 SGHVS and CDR2 FQNEAQ. CDR3 coding DNA: TGTGCCAGCAGCCTCCCGCAGGGCCGAGGATACGAGCAGTACTTC. This translates into CASSLPQGRGYEQYF.

This clone was observed a few times. The chain recombines TRBV11-2 with TRBJ1-2, with unresolved D. CDR3 size: 15 residues. Trimming left V 5 bases short and J 4 bases short, with 17 bases between. Germline CDR1 and CDR2: SGHAT and FQNNGV. CDR3: CASSEGRLRGYGYTF. The CDR3 DNA sequence: TGTGCCAGCAGCGAAGGGCGCCTCCGGGGCTATGGCTACACCTTC.

V and J are TRBV30 and TRBJ1-5, with 10 bases matching TRBD1. The germline V gene encodes CDR1 GTSNPN and CDR2 SVGIG (reference sequence). V lost 0 bases to trimming and J lost 5 bases; unmatched junction nucleotides: 7. This CDR3 has 16 residues. DNA for the CDR3: TGTGCCTGGAGTGTCCAGGGACAGGGGTACGATCAGCCCCAGCATTTT. This encodes CAWSVQGQGYDQPQHF.

DNA of the CDR3: TGTGCCTGGAGTGTACGGGTGAGCTCCTATAATTCACCCCTCCACTTT. Its translation is CAWSVRVSSYNSPLHF. The chain links TRBV30 to TRBJ1-6; D uncertain. Between the trimmed V and J ends, which lost 0 bases and 0 bases, there was a span of 9 bases. The germline V gene encodes CDR1 GTSNPN and CDR2 SVGIG (reference sequence). The CDR3 is 16 residues long.

This clone was recorded a few times. This chain joins TRBV5-1 and TRBJ1-1; 8 bases are a match to TRBD1. The germline gives CDR1 SGHRS, CDR2 YFSETQ. The J segment lost 6 bases and the V segment lost 1 base, leaving 5 bases of the junction unmatched. The CDR3 consists of 14 residues. The CDR3 bases are TGCGCCAGCAGCTTGTGGACAGGGTCTTCTGAAGCTTTCTTT. This encodes CASSLWTGSSEAFF.